The 8 T cell receptor beta chains below were found in one sample sequenced in a study of blood T cell repertoires in COVID-19. Data came from immunoSEQ multiplex PCR; TCRdb stores just in-frame clones and leaves some out. The table shows 200,000 to 250,000 clones, with roughly four fifths occurring only once. Input material: peripheral blood. These receptors were collected from a woman older than 75 with COVID-19, enrolled during active disease.

V and J are TRBV19 and TRBJ2-2, with D possibly TRBD1 on 6 matching bases. Trimming took 6 bases from V and 1 from J, leaving 12 bases between them. The germline V gene has CDR1 LNHDA and CDR2 SQIVND (reference sequence). The CDR3 is 15 amino acids. The CDR3 DNA follows: TGTGCCAGTAGAAGCGGACAGCAGAACACCGGGGAGCTGTTTTTT. As protein: CASRSGQQNTGELFF.

Of note for this clone: This sample includes further DNA sequences coding for the same CDR3. The chain has TRBV14 and TRBJ1-1; 7 nucleotides agree with TRBD1. CDR1 and CDR2 (germline): SGHDN, FVKESK. V was pared by 0 bases and J by 5 bases, with 0 bases of the junction left unmatched. This CDR3 comprises 13 residues. The CDR3 coding sequence is TGTGCCAGCAGCCAAGACAGGGGGACTGAAGCTTTCTTT. As protein: CASSQDRGTEAFF.

The rearrangement uses TRBV12-3 or TRBV12-4 and TRBJ1-5; unclear D gene. V gave up 5 bases and J gave up 3 bases, with 8 bases separating them. This CDR3 has 13 amino acids. CDR3 residues: CASSSRNNQPQHF. CDR3 bases: TGTGCCAGCAGTAGCAGGAACAATCAGCCCCAGCATTTT.

This CDR3 is CASSVSPTGRNTEAFF. DNA for the CDR3: TGTGCCAGCAGCGTATCCCCGACAGGGAGAAACACTGAAGCTTTCTTT. The chain joins TRBV9 to TRBJ1-1, with TRBD1 identical over 7 bases. CDR1 is SGDLS and CDR2 is YYNGEE in the germline V gene. The CDR3 is 16 amino acids. Trimming at V came to 1 base and at J to 2 bases, leaving 8 bases not matched to a gene.

This clone was detected a few times. The rearrangement links TRBV29-1 to TRBJ2-2, with 7 nucleotides matching TRBD1. Germline V CDR1 and CDR2: SQVTM, ANQGSEA. V dropped 0 bases and J dropped 6; count of bases not matched to a gene: 10. The CDR3 covers 16 residues. The DNA of the CDR3 is TGCAGCGTTGAAGATGATAGGGGGCGTTCGTCCGGGGAGCTGTTTTTT. This translates into CSVEDDRGRSSGELFF.

The chain recombines TRBV27 with TRBJ1-2, with D possibly matching TRBD1 (6 bases). V lost 0 bases and J 8 bases, leaving 13 bases between the germline ends. The germline gives CDR1 MNHEY, CDR2 SMNVEV (reference sequence). The CDR3 is 14 residues long. CDR3 loop: CASSLSGQSIGYTF. The CDR3 DNA reads TGTGCCAGCAGTTTATCTGGACAGTCGATAGGCTACACCTTC.

This rearrangement joins TRBV3-1 (or the pseudogene TRBV3-2) to TRBJ2-1, with D perhaps TRBD1 (6 bases). The CDR3 length is 17 residues. Germline V gene lookup returns CDR1 LGHDT and CDR2 YNNKEL (reference sequence). The ends were cut back, 3 bases at V and 0 bases at J, with 15 bases in the middle. CDR3 DNA sequence: TGTGCCAGCAGCCAGCCCAGGGGCCAGTCCTCCTACAATGAGCAGTTCTTC. This translates into CASSQPRGQSSYNEQFF.

The gene calls are TRBV5-6 and TRBJ2-2, with D possibly TRBD1 on 5 matching bases. There are 15 residues in the CDR3. Germline V gives CDR1 SGHDT, CDR2 YYEEEE. V was pared by 2 bases and J by 6 bases, with 14 bases between. CDR3 DNA: TGTGCCAGCAGCTTTAGGGGCAGTGGGGCCGGGGAGCTGTTTTTT. It yields the protein CASSFRGSGAGELFF. Based on the CDR3 plus reference TRBV5-6 and TRBJ2-2, the full variable domain is DAGVTQSPTHLIKTRGQQVTLRCSPKSGHDTVSWYQQALGQGPQFIFQYYEEEERQRGNFPDRFSGHQFPNYSSELNVNALLLGDSALYLCASSFRGSGAGELFFGEGSRLTVL.